A single T cell receptor (beta chain) is shown here with its context. The data belong to a study of T cells expressing NK-cell markers. Scientists made TCR beta cDNA using 5'RACE template switching with UMIs. From the 5' RACE reads, TCRdb lists one entry per CDR3 protein and no DNA. The sample holds about 260,000 distinct CDR3 sequences. This CDR3 has 14 residues. Germline CDR1 is LNHNV and CDR2 is YYDKDF (reference sequence). The sequence came from a young man in good health. The J gene is TRBJ1-6, the V gene TRBV15; TCRdb gives TRBD1 as the D gene, but with no DNA this cannot be confirmed. Sample: blood T cells: a sorted CD56 or NKG2C T cell subset, CD4+ or CD8+ T cells, or bulk PBMC T cells (not recorded which). CDR3 amino acids: CATISGGGNSPLHF.